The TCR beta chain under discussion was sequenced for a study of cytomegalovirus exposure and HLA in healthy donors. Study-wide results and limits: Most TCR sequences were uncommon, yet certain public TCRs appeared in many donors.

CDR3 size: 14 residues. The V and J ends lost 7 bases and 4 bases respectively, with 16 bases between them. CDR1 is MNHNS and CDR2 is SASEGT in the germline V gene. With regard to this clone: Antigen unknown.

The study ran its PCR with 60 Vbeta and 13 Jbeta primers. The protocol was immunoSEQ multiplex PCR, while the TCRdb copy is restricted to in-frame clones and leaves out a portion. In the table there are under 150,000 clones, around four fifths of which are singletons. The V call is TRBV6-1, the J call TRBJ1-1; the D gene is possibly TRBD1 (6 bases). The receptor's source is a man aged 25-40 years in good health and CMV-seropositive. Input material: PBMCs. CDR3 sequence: CASTTTGLGTEAFF. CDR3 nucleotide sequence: TGTGCCAGCACCACGACAGGTCTTGGCACTGAAGCTTTCTTT.